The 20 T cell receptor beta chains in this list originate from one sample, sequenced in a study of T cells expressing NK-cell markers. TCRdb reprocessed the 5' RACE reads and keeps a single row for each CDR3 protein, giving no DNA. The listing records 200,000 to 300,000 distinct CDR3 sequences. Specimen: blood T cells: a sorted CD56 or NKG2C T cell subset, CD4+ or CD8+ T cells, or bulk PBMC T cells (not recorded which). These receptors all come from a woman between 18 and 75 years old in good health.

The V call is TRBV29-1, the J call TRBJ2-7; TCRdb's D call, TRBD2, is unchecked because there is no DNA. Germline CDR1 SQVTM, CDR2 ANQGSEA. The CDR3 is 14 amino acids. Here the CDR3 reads CSVARTSGSYEQYF.

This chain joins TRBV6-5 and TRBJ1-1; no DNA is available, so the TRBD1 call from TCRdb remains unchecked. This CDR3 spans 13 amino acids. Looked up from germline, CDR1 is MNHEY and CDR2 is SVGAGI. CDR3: CASSYGRWTEAFF.

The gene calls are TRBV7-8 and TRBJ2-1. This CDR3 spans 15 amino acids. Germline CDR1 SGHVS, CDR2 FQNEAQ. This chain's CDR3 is CASSLAGAYYNEQFF.

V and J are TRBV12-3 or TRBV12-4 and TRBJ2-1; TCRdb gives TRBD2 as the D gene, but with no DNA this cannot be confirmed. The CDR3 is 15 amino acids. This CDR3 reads CASSLGSSRYNEQFF.

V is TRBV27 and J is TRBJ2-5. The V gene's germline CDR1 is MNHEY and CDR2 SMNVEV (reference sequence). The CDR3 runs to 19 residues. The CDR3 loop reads CATNALLMSRGLYQETQYF.

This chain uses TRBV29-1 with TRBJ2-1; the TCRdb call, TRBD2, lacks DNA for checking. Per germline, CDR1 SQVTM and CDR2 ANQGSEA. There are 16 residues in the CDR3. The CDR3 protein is CSVEKGLAGSYNEQFF.

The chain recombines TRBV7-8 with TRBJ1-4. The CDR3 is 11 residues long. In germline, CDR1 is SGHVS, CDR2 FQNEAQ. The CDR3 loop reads CASSRGEKLFF.

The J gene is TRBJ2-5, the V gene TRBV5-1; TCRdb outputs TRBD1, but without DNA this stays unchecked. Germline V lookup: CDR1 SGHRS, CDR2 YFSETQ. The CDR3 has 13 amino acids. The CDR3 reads CASSKMGEETQYF.

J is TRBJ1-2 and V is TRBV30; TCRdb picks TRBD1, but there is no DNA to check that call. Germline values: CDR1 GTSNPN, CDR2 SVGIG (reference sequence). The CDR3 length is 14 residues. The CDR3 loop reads CAWSRSWGDYGYTF.

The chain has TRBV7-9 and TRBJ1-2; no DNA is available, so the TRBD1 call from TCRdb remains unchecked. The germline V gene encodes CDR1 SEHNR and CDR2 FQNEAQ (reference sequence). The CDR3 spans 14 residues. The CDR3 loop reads CASSARTGDNGYTF.

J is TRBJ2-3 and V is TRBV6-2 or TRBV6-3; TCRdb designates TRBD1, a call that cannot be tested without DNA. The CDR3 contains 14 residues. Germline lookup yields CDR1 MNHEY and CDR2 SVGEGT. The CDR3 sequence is CASSLWGTTDTQYF.

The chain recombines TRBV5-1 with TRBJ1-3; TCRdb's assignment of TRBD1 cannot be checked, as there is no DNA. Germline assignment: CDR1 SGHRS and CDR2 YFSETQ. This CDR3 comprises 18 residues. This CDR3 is CASSPRNPEGLSGNTIYF.

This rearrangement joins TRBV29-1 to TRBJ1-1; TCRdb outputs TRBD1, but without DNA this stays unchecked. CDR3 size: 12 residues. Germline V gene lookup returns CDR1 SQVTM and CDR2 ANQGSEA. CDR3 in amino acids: CSALQGATEAFF.

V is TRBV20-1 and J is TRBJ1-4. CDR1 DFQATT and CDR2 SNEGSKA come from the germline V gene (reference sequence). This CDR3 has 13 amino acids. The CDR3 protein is CSASAGVAEKLFF.

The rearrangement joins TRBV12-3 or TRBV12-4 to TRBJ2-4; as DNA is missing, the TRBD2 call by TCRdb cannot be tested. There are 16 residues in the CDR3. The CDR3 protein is CASTWDSGLAKNIQYF.

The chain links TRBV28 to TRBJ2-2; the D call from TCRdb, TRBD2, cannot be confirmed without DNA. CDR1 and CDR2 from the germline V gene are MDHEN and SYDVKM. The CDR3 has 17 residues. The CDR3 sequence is CASSFQGLAANTGELFF. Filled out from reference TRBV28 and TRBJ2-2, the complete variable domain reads DVKVTQSSRYLVKRTGEKVFLECVQDMDHENMFWYRQDPGLGLRLIYFSYDVKMKEKGDIPEGYSVSREKKERFSLILESASTNQTSMYLCASSFQGLAANTGELFFGEGSRLTVL.

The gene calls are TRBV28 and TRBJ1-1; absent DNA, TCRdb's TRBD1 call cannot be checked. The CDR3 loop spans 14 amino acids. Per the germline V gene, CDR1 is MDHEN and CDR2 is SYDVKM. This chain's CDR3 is CLSKAGVGFTEAFF.

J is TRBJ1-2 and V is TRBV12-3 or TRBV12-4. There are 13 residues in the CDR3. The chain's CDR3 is CASSSSGIYGYTF.

CDR3 region: CASSPRDRGYEQFF. The V and J genes are TRBV7-2 and TRBJ2-1; TCRdb lists TRBD1, though no DNA is available to test this call. The CDR3 loop spans 14 amino acids. Germline CDR1 is SGHTA and CDR2 is FQGNSA.

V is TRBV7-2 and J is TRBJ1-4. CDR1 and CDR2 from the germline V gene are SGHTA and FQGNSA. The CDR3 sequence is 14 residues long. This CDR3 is CASSPGGRNEKLFF.